Sequencing of this T cell receptor beta chain was carried out in a study of cytomegalovirus exposure and HLA in healthy donors. Study conclusions and caveats: The study labeled more than 150 TCR beta chains cytomegalovirus-associated. In a later analysis, compared with equally common non-associated chains, HLA-associated beta chains were more expanded. While the bulk of TCR sequences proved rare, some public TCRs turned up in many donors.

The PCR was carried out with 60 Vbeta primers and 13 Jbeta primers. The protocol was immunoSEQ multiplex PCR, while the TCRdb copy is restricted to in-frame clones and leaves out a portion. In the table there are 85,000 to 100,000 clones, about 80% of which are singletons. Points on this clone: Its matching antigen is unknown.

This CDR3 has 15 residues. CDR1 MDHEN and CDR2 SYDVKM come from the germline V gene. V was pared by 5 bases and J by 4 bases, with 9 bases of the junction left unmatched. The sample taken for sequencing was PBMCs. The sequence came from a man aged 35 to 55 in good health and CMV-seronegative. The genes are TRBV28 and TRBJ2-7, with TRBD1 matching 9 bases. The CDR3 loop reads CASSEPGQGVYEQYF. DNA of the CDR3: TGTGCCAGCAGTGAACCGGGACAGGGAGTTTACGAGCAGTACTTC.